A selection of T cell receptor beta chains follows, all from one sample in a study of blood T cell dynamics during melanoma immunotherapy. The table came from immunoSEQ multiplex PCR; TCRdb's copy has only in-frame clones and leaves some out. The table lists 12,000 or so clones, around 89% of them singletons. The sequencing used blood, collected from a patient treated with checkpoint blockade. These TCRs come from a human donor with melanoma. Each CDR3 is given with its conserved first and last residue. Fields, in order: D gene, V gene, CDR3 length, clone size, J gene, CDR3 protein, CDR3 DNA. The D gene is left open where the match is weak. Where a row states a size, it is once, few, many or the class of an expanded clone; other rows omit it.

>TRBD1|TRBV7-3|14|.|TRBJ2-7
CASSLWTGTSEQYF
TGTGCCAGCAGCTTGTGGACAGGGACCTCCGAGCAGTACTTC
>TRBD1|TRBV4-1|16|.|TRBJ2-1
CASSRTQGSPYNEQFF
TGCGCCAGCAGCCGGACACAGGGGTCCCCTTACAATGAGCAGTTCTTC
>.|TRBV19|15|few|TRBJ1-5
CASDLGGSHAQPQHF
TGTGCCAGTGACCTCGGTGGCTCCCACGCTCAGCCCCAGCATTTT
>.|TRBV6-1|13|.|TRBJ1-1
CASSLRDNTEAFF
TGTGCCAGCAGCCTTAGAGATAACACTGAAGCTTTCTTT
>.|TRBV6-1|12|few|TRBJ1-3
CASMADGNTIYF
TGTGCCAGCATGGCCGATGGAAACACCATATATTTT
>.|TRBV2|14|.|TRBJ2-3
CARGETDGTDTQYF
TGTGCCAGGGGAGAAACGGACGGCACAGATACGCAGTATTTT
>.|TRBV2|13|.|TRBJ2-7
CASRTAFSYEQYF
TGTGCCAGCAGGACAGCGTTCTCCTACGAGCAGTACTTC
>.|TRBV15|16|.|TRBJ2-3
CATTPGVGLSTDTQYF
TGTGCCACCACCCCGGGAGTGGGACTCAGCACAGATACGCAGTATTTT
>.|TRBV27|14|.|TRBJ2-1
CASSLRSTNNEQFF
TGTGCCAGCAGTTTAAGGTCCACTAACAATGAGCAGTTCTTC
>.|TRBV27|11|few|TRBJ1-1
CASRFYTEAFF
TGTGCCAGCAGATTTTACACTGAAGCTTTCTTT
>.|TRBV5-8|14|.|TRBJ2-5
CASSLNRMSETQYF
TGTGCCAGCAGCTTGAACCGGATGTCAGAGACCCAGTACTTC
>.|TRBV11-2|13|.|TRBJ2-7
CASSLAQPYEQYF
TGTGCCAGCAGCTTAGCCCAGCCCTACGAGCAGTACTTC
>.|TRBV19|15|.|TRBJ2-2
CASSPGTVLGGELFF
.
>TRBD2|TRBV19|15|.|TRBJ2-3
CASSPEREAGDTQYF
TGTGCCAGTAGTCCAGAGCGGGAGGCCGGGGATACGCAGTATTTT
>.|TRBV6-1|16|.|TRBJ2-7
CASSEPGGITSYEQYF
TGTGCCAGCAGTGAACCCGGAGGGATTACCTCCTACGAGCAGTACTTC
>.|TRBV18|16|.|TRBJ2-2
CASTSTGGSYTGELFF
TGTGCCAGCACGTCGACCGGGGGCTCATACACCGGGGAGCTGTTTTTT
>.|TRBV5-1|15|.|TRBJ1-4
CASRVQGMTNEKLFF
TGCGCCAGCAGAGTGCAGGGGATGACTAATGAAAAACTGTTTTTT
>.|TRBV10-3|13|.|TRBJ2-7
CAISGFSDYEQYF
TGTGCCATCAGTGGGTTCTCGGACTACGAGCAGTACTTC
>.|TRBV15|18|.|TRBJ2-7
CATSRDRVSSQGRYEQYF
TGTGCCACCAGCAGAGATAGGGTATCTAGCCAGGGGAGGTACGAGCAGTACTTC
>TRBD1|TRBV7-9|14|.|TRBJ1-4
CASSPGQGAEKLFF
TGTGCCAGCAGCCCGGGACAGGGGGCAGAAAAACTGTTTTTT
>TRBD2|TRBV5-6|16|.|TRBJ2-5
CASSLLRTSGRETQYF
TGTGCCAGCAGCTTGCTACGGACTAGCGGGAGGGAGACCCAGTACTTC
>.|TRBV7-8|15|.|TRBJ2-5
CASSLERWGVETQYF
TGTGCCAGCAGCTTAGAGAGGTGGGGGGTGGAGACCCAGTACTTC
>TRBD1|TRBV6-6|15|.|TRBJ1-1
CASSSETGRATEAFF
TGTGCCAGCAGTTCCGAGACAGGGAGGGCCACTGAAGCTTTCTTT
>TRBD1|TRBV7-9|16|.|TRBJ2-3
CASSPSGGEITDTQYF
TGTGCCAGCAGCCCGTCAGGGGGCGAAATCACAGATACGCAGTATTTT
>TRBD2|TRBV5-4|15|.|TRBJ2-7
CASSVGLAGTYEQYF
TGTGCCAGCAGCGTAGGACTAGCGGGAACCTACGAGCAGTACTTC
>TRBD2|TRBV5-4|17|.|TRBJ2-5
CASSLASGSMGQETQYF
TGTGCCAGCAGCTTGGCTAGCGGGAGTATGGGCCAAGAGACCCAGTACTTC
>.|TRBV11-2|15|.|TRBJ1-1
CASSPRQALNTEAFF
TGTGCCAGCAGCCCGAGACAGGCCTTGAACACTGAAGCTTTCTTT
>.|TRBV5-1|15|.|TRBJ2-1
CASSPQFSGANEQFF
TGCGCCAGCAGCCCTCAGTTTTCAGGAGCCAATGAGCAGTTCTTC
>.|TRBV13|14|once|TRBJ1-1
CASSRLSRPTEAFF
TGTGCCAGCAGTCGCCTTTCCAGGCCCACTGAAGCTTTCTTT
>.|TRBV7-8|14|.|TRBJ1-1
CASSFRFSGTEAFF
TGTGCCAGCAGCTTCCGGTTTAGCGGGACTGAAGCTTTCTTT
>.|TRBV7-8|12|.|TRBJ2-7
CASSQGSYEQYF
TGTGCCAGCAGCCAGGGTTCATACGAGCAGTACTTC
>.|TRBV7-9|14|.|TRBJ1-1
CASSFFRVNTEAFF
TGTGCCAGCAGCTTTTTCAGGGTAAACACTGAAGCTTTCTTT
>.|TRBV15|14|.|TRBJ1-2
CATSRGQTNYGYTF
TGTGCCACCAGCAGAGGACAGACTAACTATGGCTACACCTTC
>.|TRBV14|15|.|TRBJ1-1
CASSRNAHRETEAFF
TGTGCCAGCAGCCGAAACGCCCACAGGGAAACTGAAGCTTTCTTT
>TRBD1|TRBV7-2|16|.|TRBJ1-5
CASSLVPTGGTQPQHF
TGTGCCAGCAGCTTAGTACCGACAGGGGGCACTCAGCCCCAGCATTTT
>TRBD2|TRBV5-6|17|.|TRBJ2-1
CASSWGLAGDSYNEQFF
TGTGCCAGCAGCTGGGGACTAGCGGGGGACTCCTACAATGAGCAGTTCTTC
>.|TRBV5-6|18|few|TRBJ1-2
CASSLERGRGGANYGYTF
TGTGCCAGCAGCTTGGAGCGGGGCAGAGGGGGAGCTAACTATGGCTACACCTTC
>.|TRBV11-2|16|.|TRBJ2-7
CASSLPGRGGYYEQYF
TGTGCCAGCAGCTTACCTGGACGTGGCGGGTACTACGAGCAGTACTTC
>TRBD2|TRBV5-6|17|.|TRBJ2-1
CASSQPGGAGSYNEQFF
TGTGCCAGCAGCCAACCGGGGGGGGCCGGTTCCTACAATGAGCAGTTCTTC
>TRBD1|TRBV29-1|13|few|TRBJ1-1
CSVTGTGRGRAFF
TGCAGCGTCACCGGGACAGGGAGGGGTCGAGCTTTCTTT
>TRBD1|TRBV7-9|16|once|TRBJ1-5
CASSPWTGVGNQPQHF
TGTGCCAGCAGCCCGTGGACAGGAGTGGGCAATCAGCCCCAGCATTTT